The rows below give T cell receptor beta chains drawn from one sample of a study of regulatory T cells in long-lasting Graves disease. TCRdb reprocessed the multiplex PCR reads via MiXCR and lists one record per CDR3 protein. Counted here are 350,000 to 450,000 distinct CDR3 sequences, under 15% occurring once; the ten biggest clones make up 16%. The data also belong to a second study, concerning T cells in Graves' hyperthyroidism and ophthalmopathy.

Here the sequenced sample was peripheral blood mononuclear cells (PBMCs), taken at new diagnosis, from a patient treated with antithyroid drugs. The receptor set was obtained from a woman younger than 45 with Graves disease. Each CDR3 is given with its conserved first and last residue. Fields, in order: V gene, D gene, clone size, J gene, CDR3 length, CDR3 DNA, CDR3 protein. A D gene is named only where the DNA matches it firmly. Clone size is stated in some rows and not others, as once, few, many or a class when expanded.

V gene: TRBV6-1; D gene: TRBD1; clone size: many; J gene: TRBJ1-5; CDR3 length: 15; CDR3 DNA: TGTGCCAGCAGAGAGGACAGGGCGAGCAATCAGCCCCAGCATTTT; CDR3 protein: CASREDRASNQPQHF
V gene: TRBV2; D gene: TRBD2; clone size: many; J gene: TRBJ2-1; CDR3 length: 17; CDR3 DNA: TGTGCCAGCAGTTGGACTAGCGGGAGTACCCCCTACAATGAGCAGTTCTTC; CDR3 protein: CASSWTSGSTPYNEQFF
V gene: TRBV20-1; D gene: .; clone size: .; J gene: TRBJ1-1; CDR3 length: 11; CDR3 DNA: TGCAGTGCTTCTCAAGGGACTAAGGCTTTCTTT; CDR3 protein: CSASQGTKAFF
V gene: TRBV3-1; D gene: TRBD1; clone size: many; J gene: TRBJ1-5; CDR3 length: 15; CDR3 DNA: TGTGCCAGCAGCCAATTGGGACAGGGAGGACAGCCCCAGCATTTT; CDR3 protein: CASSQLGQGGQPQHF
V gene: TRBV20-1; D gene: .; clone size: .; J gene: TRBJ1-2; CDR3 length: 16; CDR3 DNA: TGCAGTGCTAGAGACGCAGGTCGGGCGTTGGGCTATGGCTACACCTTC; CDR3 protein: CSARDAGRALGYGYTF
V gene: TRBV10-3; D gene: .; clone size: few; J gene: TRBJ2-1; CDR3 length: 13; CDR3 DNA: TGTGCCACAGCCATTCCGAACTACAATGAGCAGTTCTTC; CDR3 protein: CATAIPNYNEQFF
V gene: TRBV20-1; D gene: .; clone size: few; J gene: TRBJ1-5; CDR3 length: 15; CDR3 DNA: TGCAGTGCTAGAGTGACAGGTCCTGGGAATCAGCCCCAGCATTTT; CDR3 protein: CSARVTGPGNQPQHF
V gene: TRBV6-1; D gene: .; clone size: .; J gene: TRBJ2-4; CDR3 length: 13; CDR3 DNA: TGTGCCAGCAGTAGTATCGGGGGAAACATTCAGTACTTC; CDR3 protein: CASSSIGGNIQYF
V gene: TRBV4-1; D gene: .; clone size: .; J gene: TRBJ2-2; CDR3 length: 16; CDR3 DNA: TGTGCCAGCAGCCAACACAGGTCAACGAACACCGGGGAGCTGTTTTTT; CDR3 protein: CASSQHRSTNTGELFF
V gene: TRBV6-9; D gene: TRBD1; clone size: .; J gene: TRBJ2-7; CDR3 length: 15; CDR3 DNA: TGTGCCAGCAGTTACCGCGGACAGGGGGTCGACGAGCAGTACTTC; CDR3 protein: CASSYRGQGVDEQYF
V gene: TRBV30; D gene: .; clone size: many; J gene: TRBJ1-4; CDR3 length: 16; CDR3 DNA: TGTGCCTGGAGCAAAAGGACAGCTACAACTAATGAAAAACTGTTTTTT; CDR3 protein: CAWSKRTATTNEKLFF
V gene: TRBV5-1; D gene: .; clone size: many; J gene: TRBJ1-5; CDR3 length: 15; CDR3 DNA: TGCGCCAGCAGCTTGGTCGGGGATAGCAATCAGCCCCAGCATTTT; CDR3 protein: CASSLVGDSNQPQHF
V gene: TRBV12-3/TRBV12-4; D gene: .; clone size: many; J gene: TRBJ1-1; CDR3 length: 16; CDR3 DNA: TGTGCCAGCAGTCCCCGGCCCCCGGACATGAACACTGAAGCTTTCTTT; CDR3 protein: CASSPRPPDMNTEAFF
V gene: TRBV7-8; D gene: .; clone size: few; J gene: TRBJ2-7; CDR3 length: 12; CDR3 DNA: TGTGCCAGCAGCTGGAGCCGCGACGAGCAGTACTTC; CDR3 protein: CASSWSRDEQYF
V gene: TRBV3-1; D gene: TRBD1; clone size: few; J gene: TRBJ1-2; CDR3 length: 16; CDR3 DNA: TGTGCCAGCAGCCAGGCAGGGGGCGAAATAAACTATGGCTACACCTTC; CDR3 protein: CASSQAGGEINYGYTF
V gene: TRBV29-1; D gene: .; clone size: .; J gene: TRBJ2-1; CDR3 length: 11; CDR3 DNA: TGCAGCGTTAACAGACTAAATGAGCAGTTCTTC; CDR3 protein: CSVNRLNEQFF
V gene: TRBV6-2/TRBV6-3; D gene: TRBD1; clone size: few; J gene: TRBJ1-5; CDR3 length: 14; CDR3 DNA: TGTGCCAGCAGACCACAGGGGTCGGATCAGCCCCAGCATTTT; CDR3 protein: CASRPQGSDQPQHF
V gene: TRBV20-1; D gene: .; clone size: many; J gene: TRBJ2-1; CDR3 length: 15; CDR3 DNA: TGCAGTGTGGCTAGGCAAGGACGGTCTACGAATGAGCAGTTCTTC; CDR3 protein: CSVARQGRSTNEQFF
V gene: TRBV20-1; D gene: .; clone size: few; J gene: TRBJ2-1; CDR3 length: 11; CDR3 DNA: TGCAGTGCTAAAGTCGGGCGTGAGCAGTTCTTC; CDR3 protein: CSAKVGREQFF
V gene: TRBV9; D gene: TRBD2; clone size: .; J gene: TRBJ2-7; CDR3 length: 15; CDR3 DNA: TGTGCCAGCAGCGTAGGGACTAGCGCCCAGGGCGAGCAGTACTTC; CDR3 protein: CASSVGTSAQGEQYF
V gene: TRBV2; D gene: TRBD2; clone size: many; J gene: TRBJ2-1; CDR3 length: 15; CDR3 DNA: TGTGCCAGCAGTGAAGGTAGCGGGAGGGCGTATGAGCAGTTCTTC; CDR3 protein: CASSEGSGRAYEQFF
V gene: TRBV28; D gene: .; clone size: many; J gene: TRBJ2-1; CDR3 length: 19; CDR3 DNA: TGTGCCAGCAGCCTCAGAGATGGCGGGAAGGGCCCTCGGTGGAGGGAGCAGTTCTTC; CDR3 protein: CASSLRDGGKGPRWREQFF
V gene: TRBV2; D gene: TRBD2; clone size: many; J gene: TRBJ2-1; CDR3 length: 15; CDR3 DNA: TGTGCCAGCAGCTCTAGCGGACGCTCCTACAATGAGCAGTTCTTC; CDR3 protein: CASSSSGRSYNEQFF
V gene: TRBV29-1; D gene: TRBD2; clone size: many; J gene: TRBJ2-2; CDR3 length: 15; CDR3 DNA: TGCAGCGCCGGGACTAGCGGGAGGGGAACCGGGGAGCTGTTTTTT; CDR3 protein: CSAGTSGRGTGELFF
V gene: TRBV29-1; D gene: .; clone size: many; J gene: TRBJ2-3; CDR3 length: 13; CDR3 DNA: TGCAGCGTTGAAGGTGGGGCCGTAGATACGCAGTATTTT; CDR3 protein: CSVEGGAVDTQYF
V gene: TRBV6-1; D gene: .; clone size: .; J gene: TRBJ1-2; CDR3 length: 13; CDR3 DNA: TGTGCCAGCCTTAAAACAGGCTCTCGTGGCTACACCTTC; CDR3 protein: CASLKTGSRGYTF
V gene: TRBV20-1; D gene: TRBD2; clone size: .; J gene: TRBJ2-1; CDR3 length: 11; CDR3 DNA: TGCAGTGCTACGGGGGGTAATGAGCAGTTCTTC; CDR3 protein: CSATGGNEQFF
V gene: TRBV30; D gene: .; clone size: many; J gene: TRBJ1-2; CDR3 length: 13; CDR3 DNA: TGTGCCTGGAATGGGGAAGACAACTATGGCTACACCTTC; CDR3 protein: CAWNGEDNYGYTF
V gene: TRBV20-1; D gene: TRBD2; clone size: many; J gene: TRBJ2-5; CDR3 length: 15; CDR3 DNA: TGCAGTGCCGAGCCTAGGACTAGCGGGAGATTGACCCAGTACTTC; CDR3 protein: CSAEPRTSGRLTQYF
V gene: TRBV30; D gene: TRBD1; clone size: many; J gene: TRBJ1-1; CDR3 length: 12; CDR3 DNA: TGTGCCTGGACCACTCAGGGGGCTGAAACTTTCTTT; CDR3 protein: CAWTTQGAETFF
V gene: TRBV7-3; D gene: .; clone size: .; J gene: TRBJ2-1; CDR3 length: 13; CDR3 DNA: TGTGCCAGCAGCTTAATAGGTTCCAATGAGCAGTTCTTC; CDR3 protein: CASSLIGSNEQFF
V gene: TRBV28; D gene: .; clone size: .; J gene: TRBJ2-1; CDR3 length: 17; CDR3 DNA: TGTGCCAGCAGTTCCTACCCGGGACCAAAAGAATACAATGAGCAGTTCTTC; CDR3 protein: CASSSYPGPKEYNEQFF
V gene: TRBV14; D gene: TRBD2; clone size: few; J gene: TRBJ2-5; CDR3 length: 16; CDR3 DNA: TGTGCCAGCAGTGAAGCGCGACTAGCGGGAGTTGAGACCCAGTACTTC; CDR3 protein: CASSEARLAGVETQYF
V gene: TRBV12-3/TRBV12-4; D gene: .; clone size: few; J gene: TRBJ2-3; CDR3 length: 12; CDR3 DNA: TGTGCCAACAGTTACTTTCTAGATACGCAGTATTTT; CDR3 protein: CANSYFLDTQYF
V gene: TRBV20-1; D gene: .; clone size: many; J gene: TRBJ1-3; CDR3 length: 11; CDR3 DNA: TGCAGTGCACGCTCTGGAAACACCATATATTTT; CDR3 protein: CSARSGNTIYF
V gene: TRBV18; D gene: .; clone size: .; J gene: TRBJ2-2; CDR3 length: 16; CDR3 DNA: TGTGCCAGCTCACCACTTTATCGGGAGAACACCGGGGAGGTGTTTTTT; CDR3 protein: CASSPLYRENTGEVFF
V gene: TRBV20-1; D gene: .; clone size: .; J gene: TRBJ2-5; CDR3 length: 17; CDR3 DNA: TGCAGTGCTAGAGAGACGTCAAGACTGAAGTACCAAGAGACCCAGTACTTC; CDR3 protein: CSARETSRLKYQETQYF
V gene: TRBV29-1; D gene: TRBD1; clone size: .; J gene: TRBJ2-1; CDR3 length: 12; CDR3 DNA: TGCAGCGTTGCCTCCGGACAGGATGAGCAGTTCTTC; CDR3 protein: CSVASGQDEQFF
V gene: TRBV20-1; D gene: .; clone size: many; J gene: TRBJ2-3; CDR3 length: 15; CDR3 DNA: TGCAGTGCTAGTGGAGAGAAGGGCCCCCGGGATACGCAGTATTTT; CDR3 protein: CSASGEKGPRDTQYF
V gene: TRBV28; D gene: .; clone size: many; J gene: TRBJ1-5; CDR3 length: 15; CDR3 DNA: TGTACCAGCAGCGGGGTGGAACTTAGCAATCAGCCCCAGCATTTT; CDR3 protein: CTSSGVELSNQPQHF
V gene: TRBV7-8; D gene: .; clone size: many; J gene: TRBJ1-5; CDR3 length: 17; CDR3 DNA: TGTGCCAGCAGCTTCAGTGGGGGGGCGAGGAGCAATCAGCCCCAGCATTTT; CDR3 protein: CASSFSGGARSNQPQHF
V gene: TRBV10-1; D gene: .; clone size: few; J gene: TRBJ2-3; CDR3 length: 14; CDR3 DNA: TGCGCCAGCAGTAGGACTACTAACACAGATACGCAGTATTTT; CDR3 protein: CASSRTTNTDTQYF